This T cell receptor beta chain was identified during a study of glioma-infiltrating T cells after dendritic cell vaccination. CDR1 is GTSNPN, CDR2 SVGIG, per germline (reference sequence). The CDR3 runs to 16 residues. The V end was cut by 0 bases, the J end by 3 bases, with 16 bases between. Study-level findings and limits: The cohort had few patients with full blood and tumor sets.

The primer mix had 60 V beta and 13 J beta primers. TCRdb's copy holds only in-frame clones and misses some; the assay was immunoSEQ multiplex PCR. The table shows 80,000 to 100,000 clones, with 79% occurring only once. As regards this clone: Its matching antigen is unknown.

This sequence originates from a human donor with glioblastoma. The gene calls are TRBV30 and TRBJ2-3; a possible D gene is TRBD1 (5 bases). Sequenced here: blood, sampled before dendritic cell vaccination. The CDR3 coding sequence is TGTGCCTGGAGTGTAGGGGCCGGAGATCGGACAGATACGCAGTATTTT. It encodes CAWSVGAGDRTDTQYF.